The 14 T cell receptor beta chains below come from one sample, sequenced in a study of Ad26.COV2.S vaccination and SARS-CoV-2 variants. Treatment here: some 20 received Ad26.COV2.S at low or high dose, single or two shots; 5 received placebo; per-sample allocation not given. Sample collection was performed on day 63 after the first vaccine or placebo injection. TCRdb keeps only in-frame clones here, not all; method: immunoSEQ multiplex PCR. This table has 380,000 or so clones, approximately 86% appearing once. The starting material was peripheral blood, obtained in a trial of Ad26.COV2.S vaccine versus placebo. Receptors originate from a person aged 18 to 65 who received the Ad26.COV2.S COVID-19 vaccine or a placebo.

The chain carries TRBV27 and TRBJ2-1; D might be TRBD2 (5 bases). V was pared by 5 bases and J by 2 bases, with 16 bases between. The CDR3 is made up of 16 amino acids. CDR1 and CDR2 from the germline V gene are MNHEY and SMNVEV (reference sequence). The CDR3 loop is CASSRPNLAAYNEQFF. The DNA for the CDR3 is TGTGCCAGCAGTCGCCCTAACCTAGCAGCCTACAATGAGCAGTTCTTC.

The V and J genes are TRBV3-1 (or the pseudogene TRBV3-2) and TRBJ2-3; 7 bases align to TRBD1. V dropped 5 bases and J dropped 6; count of bases not matched to a gene: 14. This CDR3 is 16 amino acids long. Germline CDR1 is LGHDT and CDR2 is YNNKEL (reference sequence). The CDR3 loop reads CASSAPGTVLSDTQYF. In nucleotides, the CDR3 is TGTGCCAGCAGCGCCCCGGGGACAGTCCTTTCGGATACGCAGTATTTT.

The V gene is TRBV24-1, the J gene TRBJ2-3, with D perhaps TRBD1 (6 bases). Germline V gives CDR1 KGHDR, CDR2 SFDVKD. CDR3 size: 20 residues. V was shortened by 4 bases and J by 0 bases, with 25 bases between the two germline ends. CDR3 DNA: TGTGCCACCAGTGACCCAGGGGAAGTGATCTTTGGCCATAGCACAGATACGCAGTATTTT. This encodes CATSDPGEVIFGHSTDTQYF.

This chain connects TRBV9 to TRBJ1-3; TRBD1 might be the D (5 bases). The CDR3 totals 17 residues. Trimming removed 0 bases from V and 4 bases from J, with 17 bases in between. The germline V gene encodes CDR1 SGDLS and CDR2 YYNGEE. CDR3 loop: CASSVDLGDRYGNTIYF. CDR3 nucleotide sequence: TGTGCCAGCAGCGTAGATCTGGGGGACCGATACGGAAACACCATATATTTT.

The chain carries TRBV4-3 and TRBJ1-3; 9 bases agree with TRBD1. CDR3 length: 16 residues. V lost 0 bases to trimming and J lost 4 bases; unmatched junction nucleotides: 4. The V gene's germline CDR1 is LGHNA and CDR2 YSLEER. Written as DNA, the CDR3 is TGCGCCAGCAGCCAAGACTACAGGGGGCTCGGAAACACCATATATTTT. This codes for CASSQDYRGLGNTIYF.

This clone was counted only a few times. This chain uses TRBV9 with TRBJ2-2, with D perhaps matching TRBD2 (5 bases). The V and J ends lost 0 bases and 5 bases respectively, with 17 bases between them. CDR3 size: 17 residues. CDR1 and CDR2 from the germline V gene are SGDLS and YYNGEE. This CDR3 is CASSVEVAAGKTGELFF. In nucleotides, the CDR3 is TGTGCCAGCAGCGTAGAGGTGGCGGCGGGTAAAACCGGGGAGCTGTTTTTT. Looking up the rest from reference TRBV9 and TRBJ2-2 gives the full variable domain: DSGVTQTPKHLITATGQRVTLRCSPRSGDLSVYWYQQSLDQGLQFLIQYYNGEERAKGNILERFSAQQFPDLHSELNLSSLELGDSALYFCASSVEVAAGKTGELFFGEGSRLTVL.

The J gene is TRBJ1-5, the V gene TRBV18; TRBD1 matches at 10 bases. J lost 4 bases, V lost 6 bases, and 6 bases had no gene match. Germline CDR1 reads KGHSH; CDR2 reads LQKENI. The CDR3 has 15 residues. Here the CDR3 reads CASSRGQGENQPQHF. The CDR3 nucleotides read TGTGCCAGCTCCCGTGGACAGGGGGAAAATCAGCCCCAGCATTTT.

This chain links TRBV12-3 or TRBV12-4 with TRBJ2-7; D gene ambiguous. This CDR3 has 12 residues. Deletions cut 3 bases from V and 5 bases from J, with 8 bases between. The CDR3 coding sequence is TGTGCCAGCAGTTTGTGGGATGACGAGCAGTACTTC. Translating gives CASSLWDDEQYF.

The V gene is TRBV19, the J gene TRBJ2-1; unclear D gene. Per the germline V gene, CDR1 is LNHDA and CDR2 is SQIVND (reference sequence). The CDR3 runs 15 residues. V was shortened by 7 bases and J by 0 bases, with 13 bases between the two germline ends. The CDR3 sequence: CASTASASSYNEQFF. CDR3 in DNA: TGTGCCAGTACCGCCAGCGCCTCCTCCTACAATGAGCAGTTCTTC.

The chain joins TRBV7-9 to TRBJ2-3, with TRBD2 identical over 10 bases. CDR1 and CDR2 from the germline V gene are SEHNR and FQNEAQ (reference sequence). The CDR3 runs to 17 residues. V lost 5 bases, J lost 4 bases, and 12 bases stayed unmatched. The chain's CDR3 is CASSTTPGTSEADTQYF. CDR3 DNA: TGTGCCAGCAGCACAACCCCCGGGACTAGCGAAGCAGATACGCAGTATTTT.

The V call is TRBV6-5, the J call TRBJ2-3; a weak D match, TRBD1 (6 bases). The CDR3 extends over 14 amino acids. The germline V gene has CDR1 MNHEY and CDR2 SVGAGI. V shed 2 bases and J shed 6 bases, with 12 bases lying between them. CDR3 DNA sequence: TGTGCCAGCAGTTACGCCAGGGGCAAGGATACGCAGTATTTT. Its protein product is CASSYARGKDTQYF.

The V gene is TRBV3-1 (or the pseudogene TRBV3-2), the J gene TRBJ1-1, with D uncertain. Trimming cost V 3 bases and J 4 bases, with 9 bases left between them. Germline-derived CDR1 and CDR2 are LGHDT and YNNKEL (reference sequence). The CDR3 has 13 residues. For the CDR3, the DNA is TGTGCCAGCAGCCAGGCGGCTTCCACTGAAGCTTTCTTT. As protein: CASSQAASTEAFF.

The chain carries TRBV4-1 and TRBJ2-5, with D hard to call. Trimming shortened V by 4 bases and J by 0 bases, and 9 bases separated the two germline ends. Germline CDR1 is MGHRA and CDR2 is YSYEKL. This CDR3 region has 14 residues. For the CDR3, the DNA is TGCGCCAGCAGCCCCGCGACCCACCAAGAGACCCAGTACTTC. This gives the protein CASSPATHQETQYF.

V and J are TRBV6-5 and TRBJ1-2; possibly TRBD1 for D (5 bases). Trimming removed 8 bases at V and 7 bases at J, with 23 bases between. The CDR3 spans 15 residues. From germline, CDR1 is MNHEY and CDR2 SVGAGI. The CDR3 coding sequence is TGTGCCAGCTCGGGTCTAGGGACCCTGAGCGGTGGCTACACCTTC. Translating it yields CASSGLGTLSGGYTF.